The rows below give T cell receptor beta chains drawn from one sample of a study of blood T cell repertoires in COVID-19. Some clones are missing from TCRdb's copy, which holds only in-frame ones; the method was immunoSEQ multiplex PCR. The sample lists roughly 200,000 clones, roughly 86% occurring once. Sequencing was carried out using peripheral blood. These receptors came from a young man with active or convalescent COVID-19. Each CDR3 is given with its conserved first and last residue. The D gene is left open where the match is weak. Size is stated for part of the rows, as once, few or many counts, or as a class when the clone is expanded.

>TRBD1|TRBV6-5|TRBJ1-2|NA
TGTGCCAGCAGTCCCAGTGACAGGGGGGTCTATGGCTACACCTTC
CASSPSDRGVYGYTF
>NA|TRBV15|TRBJ1-4|NA
TGTGCCACCAGCAGAAGGGGATTTGAAAAACTGTTTTTT
CATSRRGFEKLFF
>NA|TRBV9|TRBJ2-2|NA
TGTGCCAGCAGCGTAGAGAGCAGCGGGAACACCGGGGAGCTGTTTTTT
CASSVESSGNTGELFF
>NA|TRBV6-5|TRBJ1-2|once
TGTGCCAGCTCACCAATAGGGGCTTATGGCTACACCTTC
CASSPIGAYGYTF
>TRBD1|TRBV4-3|TRBJ1-1|NA
TGCGCCAGCAGCCAAGATAGACAGGGTCCGAACACTGAAGCTTTCTTT
CASSQDRQGPNTEAFF
>NA|TRBV2|TRBJ1-1|few
TGTGCCAGCACTCAGGGTTTAGGTGAAGCTTTCTTT
CASTQGLGEAFF
>TRBD1|TRBV15|TRBJ1-6|NA
TGTGCCACCAGCGTAAGAAATGGGGGACAGCATAATTCACCCCTCCACTTT
CATSVRNGGQHNSPLHF
>TRBD1|TRBV19|TRBJ2-1|NA
TGTGCCAGTAGTACCCGGACAGGGAACTACAATGAGCAGTTCTTC
CASSTRTGNYNEQFF
>TRBD1|TRBV27|TRBJ1-4|NA
TGTGCCAGCAGTTTATACCCCCCCCGGACAGGGACTAATGAAAAACTGTTTTTT
CASSLYPPRTGTNEKLFF
>NA|TRBV3-1/TRBV3-2|TRBJ2-1|NA
TGTGCCAGCAGCCAAAAAGGGGGCACTAGCTTCTCCTACAATGAGCAGTTCTTC
CASSQKGGTSFSYNEQFF
>TRBD1|TRBV3-1/TRBV3-2|TRBJ1-2|NA
TGTGCCAGCAGCACCCGGGACAGAGGCTACACCTTC
CASSTRDRGYTF
>NA|TRBV11-2|TRBJ2-7|NA
TGTGCCAGCAGCCCCCTCCGCCGACAGTCTAGCTCCTACGAGCAGTACTTC
CASSPLRRQSSSYEQYF
>TRBD1|TRBV14|TRBJ1-6|NA
TGTGCCAGCAGCCCCACAGGGGGATCCTATAATTCACCCCTCCACTTT
CASSPTGGSYNSPLHF
>TRBD1|TRBV10-3|TRBJ2-3|NA
TGTGCCATCAGTGGGCCCTCGCCGGGACAGGGCACAGATACGCAGTATTTT
CAISGPSPGQGTDTQYF
>TRBD2|TRBV6-2/TRBV6-3|TRBJ2-3|NA
TGTGCCAGCAGTTACTCTCCAGCGGGAGGGCCTGGCTTAGGAACGCAGTATTTT
CASSYSPAGGPGLGTQYF
>NA|TRBV9|TRBJ2-1|once
TGTGCCAGCAGCGCCCCAGCGACGGGGAGCTCCTACAATGAGCAGTTCTTC
CASSAPATGSSYNEQFF
>NA|TRBV2|TRBJ1-1|NA
TGTGCCAGATTTCCGGGTACTGAAGCTTTCTTT
CARFPGTEAFF
>TRBD1|TRBV28|TRBJ1-2|NA
TGTGCCAGCAGTGGTGGGGACAGGGGTCTTTATGGCTACACCTTC
CASSGGDRGLYGYTF
>TRBD2|TRBV9|TRBJ2-3|once
TGTGCCAGCAGCGTAGTGGGAGGGCAGGTTGGAGATACGCAGTATTTT
CASSVVGGQVGDTQYF
>TRBD1|TRBV7-2|TRBJ1-5|NA
TGTGCCAGCAGCTTCGGGACAGGAGGGAATCAGCCCCAGCATTTT
CASSFGTGGNQPQHF
>TRBD2|TRBV6-5|TRBJ2-3|NA
TGTGCCAGCAGTTCGGGACTAGCGGGACGGACAGATACGCAGTATTTT
CASSSGLAGRTDTQYF
>NA|TRBV19|TRBJ1-4|once
TGTGCCAGTAGTATCCGGACAAATGAAAAACTGTTTTTT
CASSIRTNEKLFF
>TRBD2|TRBV6-5|TRBJ2-5|NA
TGTGCCAGCAGTTACACACTAGCGGGGCAAGAGACCCAGTACTTC
CASSYTLAGQETQYF
>NA|TRBV2|TRBJ2-1|few
TGTGCCAGCAGTGAGGTTAAAGGCGGTCAGCAGTTCTTC
CASSEVKGGQQFF
>TRBD2|TRBV3-1/TRBV3-2|TRBJ2-5|NA
TGTGCCAGCAGCCACCCTAGCGGGAGAAGTGAGACCCAGTACTTC
CASSHPSGRSETQYF
>TRBD1|TRBV28|TRBJ1-3|NA
TGTGCCAGCAGGACGACAGGGGGCTATGGAAACACCATATATTTT
CASRTTGGYGNTIYF
>NA|TRBV12-3/TRBV12-4|TRBJ2-3|NA
TGTGCCAGCGTCCTACAGCAAGATACGCAGTATTTT
CASVLQQDTQYF
>NA|TRBV25-1|TRBJ2-2|NA
TGTGCCAGCAGTGAATCAGTGTACACCGGGGAGCTGTTTTTT
CASSESVYTGELFF
>NA|TRBV25-1|TRBJ2-6|NA
TGTGCCAGCAACTCCAGAGGAGGGCCGGCGACTGGGGCCAACGTCCTGACTTTC
CASNSRGGPATGANVLTF